Below, 2 T cell receptor beta chains from the same sample are listed, as sequenced in a study of cytomegalovirus exposure and HLA in healthy donors (dated by TCRdb to 2017 to 2019). Library method: the immunoSEQ multiplex PCR assay. For the multiplex PCR, a mixture combining 60 forward primers for TCR Vbeta segments and 13 reverse primers for TCR Jbeta segments was used. The immuneACCESS repertoire file appears here via TCRdb, limited to in-frame rearrangements. These files lack a portion of the clones; in checked studies, under half of the deficit traces to unresolved V genes, and the cause of the others is not known. The sample table lists some 90,000 clones, roughly 70% of them with a count of one. The ten largest make up 2.5% of the sample. The specimen sequenced was PBMCs. The receptors originated from a man in his fifties or sixties in good health and CMV-seronegative.

This clone was seen a handful of times. CDR3 protein: CASSPGANYGYTF. The DNA of the CDR3 is TGTGCCAGCTCACCTGGAGCTAACTATGGCTACACCTTC. The chain joins TRBV18 to TRBJ1-2; D unclear. Trimming left V 3 bases short and J 0 bases short, with 5 bases between. The CDR3 contains 13 residues. Looked up from germline, CDR1 is KGHSH and CDR2 is LQKENI.

This clone was counted a few times. This chain uses TRBV6-6 with TRBJ1-1; D unresolved. V was pared by 4 bases and J by 5 bases, with 17 bases between. The germline gives CDR1 MNHNY, CDR2 SVGAGI (reference sequence). The CDR3 is 15 amino acids. The CDR3 sequence: CASSLFGETGTEAFF. CDR3 nucleotide sequence: TGTGCCAGCAGTTTATTCGGGGAGACGGGAACTGAAGCTTTCTTT.